One and the same sample provided the 5 T cell receptor beta chains below, sequenced in a study of spatial heterogeneity in lung cancer. TCRdb called the 5' RACE reads again in MiXCR, with one record for every CDR3 protein. The table records roughly 9,900 distinct CDR3 sequences, approximately 8.6% of them present only once. The time point here: sample taken at primary tumor resection. Unsorted samples of tumor, nontumor lung or frozen PBMC had their whole RNA sequenced. Source: PBMCs, taken at surgery. The receptor source for this set is a male donor with early-stage non-small cell lung cancer.

This clonotype was recorded at least ten times. The genes are TRBV7-9 and TRBJ2-2; TRBD2 matches at 10 bases. The CDR3 is made up of 16 amino acids. Germline V lookup: CDR1 SEHNR, CDR2 FQNEAQ (reference sequence). V was pared by 5 bases and J by 4 bases, with 7 bases of the junction left unmatched. The CDR3 loop reads CASSTTSGAITGELFF. The CDR3 DNA is TGTGCCAGCAGCACCACTAGCGGGGCGATCACCGGGGAGCTGTTTTTT. The full variable domain, its missing parts supplied by reference TRBV7-9 and TRBJ2-2, is DTGVSQNPRHKITKRGQNVTFRCDPISEHNRLYWYRQTLGQGPEFLTYFQNEAQLEKSRLLSDRFSAERPKGSFSTLEIQRTEQGDSAMYLCASSTTSGAITGELFFGEGSRLTVL.

This clonotype showed up many times. The V call is TRBV28, the J call TRBJ2-1, with 8 bases fitting TRBD2. This CDR3 spans 16 amino acids. Germline V gene data show CDR1 as MDHEN and CDR2 as SYDVKM. V shed 4 bases, J shed 5 bases, and the junction held 10 bases outside the gene matches. The CDR3 nucleotides are TGTGCCAGCAGTTCCCCCGGGGGGGGGCTGAACAATGAGCAGTTCTTC. It specifies CASSSPGGGLNNEQFF.

This clonotype was counted many times. V and J are TRBV6-2 or TRBV6-3 and TRBJ1-1; 8 nucleotides match TRBD1. The CDR3 totals 13 residues. Germline V gene sequence: CDR1 MNHEY, CDR2 SVGEGT. The V gene end was trimmed by 1 base and the J gene end by 7 bases; junction bases not matched to a gene: 2. CDR3 loop: CASSYFRGREAFF. In nucleotides, the CDR3 is TGTGCCAGCAGTTACTTCAGGGGGCGTGAAGCTTTCTTT.

The J gene is TRBJ2-1, the V gene TRBV27, with TRBD2 as a possible D gene (6 bases). This CDR3 is built from 13 residues. The germline V gene encodes CDR1 MNHEY and CDR2 SMNVEV (reference sequence). V was cut by 6 bases and J by 7 bases, with 13 bases left in between. The CDR3 here is CASSRPGGNEQFF. The CDR3 region has the DNA TGTGCCAGCAGCCGACCCGGGGGTAATGAGCAGTTCTTC.

This clonotype has at least ten counts. The chain carries TRBV6-6 and TRBJ2-7, with 7 bases lining up with TRBD1. CDR3 length: 15 amino acids. Germline V CDR1 and CDR2: MNHNY, SVGAGI (reference sequence). V trimming: 0 bases; J trimming: 4 bases; junction bases outside the gene matches: 6. The CDR3 here is CASSYSDRVHYEQYF. DNA of the CDR3: TGTGCCAGCAGTTACTCAGACAGGGTACATTACGAGCAGTACTTC.